The TCR beta chain under discussion was sequenced for a study of T cell changes during pregnancy in multiple sclerosis. CDR1 is SEHNR and CDR2 is FQNEAQ in the germline V gene (reference sequence). V was shortened by 4 bases and J by 2 bases, with 12 bases between the two germline ends. This CDR3 has 15 amino acids. The data were produced by immunoSEQ multiplex PCR, yet TCRdb's version contains in-frame clones alone and is incomplete. Among tens of thousands of clones listed, 80% to 95% were seen once. This receptor was taken from a female donor with multiple sclerosis, enrolled in a pregnancy study. This rearrangement joins TRBV7-9 to TRBJ1-5; weak D call: TRBD1 (5 bases). This material consisted of CD8+ T cells from peripheral blood mononuclear cells, taken after pregnancy. The chain's CDR3 is CASSSQGGRNQPQHF. The CDR3 bases are TGTGCCAGCAGCTCTCAGGGAGGACGCAATCAGCCCCAGCATTTT.